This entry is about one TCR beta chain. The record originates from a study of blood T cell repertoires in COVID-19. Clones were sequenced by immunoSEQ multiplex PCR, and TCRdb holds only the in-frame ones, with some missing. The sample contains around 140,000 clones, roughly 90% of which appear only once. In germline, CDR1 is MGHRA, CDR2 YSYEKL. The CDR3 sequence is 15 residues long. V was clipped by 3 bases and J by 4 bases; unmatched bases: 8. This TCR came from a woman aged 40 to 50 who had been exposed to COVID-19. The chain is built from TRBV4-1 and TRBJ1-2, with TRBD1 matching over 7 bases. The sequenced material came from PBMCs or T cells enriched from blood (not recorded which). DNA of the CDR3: TGCGCCAGCAGCCACCCGACAGGGTTTAGCTATGGCTACACCTTC. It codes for CASSHPTGFSYGYTF.